The 31 T cell receptor beta chains reported below all come from one sample, sequenced in a study of response to subunit inactivated influenza vaccine. From the RT-PCR reads, TCRdb called clonotypes with MiXCR, one entry per CDR3 protein. The repertoire consists of some 500,000 distinct CDR3 sequences, with 10% to 15% occurring once and the leading ten covering roughly 14%. The sequenced sample was PBMCs from blood, obtained about 6 weeks after vaccination. These receptors were collected from a man in his forties or fifties who received an inactivated influenza vaccine.

V is TRBV5-1 and J is TRBJ2-5, with D hard to call. The CDR3 spans 17 residues. The V gene's germline CDR1 is SGHRS and CDR2 YFSETQ. V shed 2 bases and J shed 1 base, with 18 bases lying between them. In nucleotides, the CDR3 is TGCGCCAGCAGCTTAGGCGTTGTGGCGGATAGCCAAGAGACCCAGTACTTC. This gives the protein CASSLGVVADSQETQYF.

This rearrangement joins TRBV5-8 to TRBJ2-5; 8 nucleotides line up with TRBD1. The germline V gene encodes CDR1 SGHTS and CDR2 YDEGEE. This CDR3 comprises 16 residues. The junction had 11 bases not matched to a gene; V was cut back by 2 bases and J by 5 bases. In DNA, the CDR3 is TGTGCCAGCAGCTTTCAGGGGGCAGCACATGTGGAGACCCAGTACTTC. The encoded protein is CASSFQGAAHVETQYF. Full variable domain (remainder filled in from reference TRBV5-8 and TRBJ2-5): EAGVTQSPTHLIKTRGQQATLRCSPISGHTSVYWYQQALGLGLQFLLWYDEGEERNRGNFPPRFSGRQFPNYSSELNVNALELEDSALYLCASSFQGAAHVETQYFGPGTRLLVL.

Many counts were recorded for this clonotype. The rearrangement uses TRBV11-1 and TRBJ2-3, with D possibly being TRBD2 (5 bases). Germline loops: CDR1 SGHAT, CDR2 FQDESV (reference sequence). This CDR3 comprises 19 residues. With 0 bases removed from V and 2 bases from J, the gap between germline ends came to 21 bases. CDR3 residues: CASSLAGGLRGTFTDTQYF. The CDR3 nucleotides read TGTGCCAGCAGCTTAGCCGGAGGCCTTCGAGGAACCTTCACAGATACGCAGTATTTT.

The gene calls are TRBV6-1 and TRBJ1-5; TRBD1 agrees at 8 bases. The CDR3 length is 17 residues. CDR1 is MNHNS and CDR2 is SASEGT in the germline V gene. The junction had 9 bases not matched to a gene; V was cut back by 4 bases and J by 1 base. The CDR3 nucleotides are TGTGCCAGCAGTGCAGATTCAGGGGGCCGGAGCAATCAGCCCCAGCATTTT. Translation gives CASSADSGGRSNQPQHF.

V is TRBV5-1 and J is TRBJ2-3; a possible D gene is TRBD2 (6 bases). The CDR3 consists of 16 residues. Germline assignment: CDR1 SGHRS and CDR2 YFSETQ. The V end lost 2 bases, the J end lost 2 bases, and 15 bases lay between the germline ends. CDR3 loop: CASSFRAGRPTDTQYF. The CDR3 DNA reads as TGCGCCAGCAGCTTTAGGGCGGGGAGACCCACAGATACGCAGTATTTT.

The chain couples TRBV13 to TRBJ2-2, with D possibly TRBD2 on 6 matching bases. This CDR3 comprises 14 residues. Germline-derived CDR1 and CDR2 are PRHDT and FYEKMQ (reference sequence). V was trimmed by 3 bases and J by 6 bases, leaving 11 bases between them. CDR3 DNA sequence: TGTGCCAGCAGCTTGGACTACCTTGCCGGGGAGCTGTTTTTT. Amino acids: CASSLDYLAGELFF.

This clonotype came up a few times. This chain joins TRBV5-1 and TRBJ1-2, with TRBD1 identical over 7 bases. With 4 bases clipped from V and 4 bases from J, the junction kept 7 bases outside the gene matches. The CDR3 sequence is 14 residues long. The germline V gene encodes CDR1 SGHRS and CDR2 YFSETQ. The CDR3 coding sequence is TGCGCCAGCAGCCGAAATAGGGACAGCTATGGCTACACCTTC. Amino acid sequence: CASSRNRDSYGYTF.

The chain employs TRBV7-9 and TRBJ2-7, with D perhaps TRBD1 or TRBD2 (6 bases each). Germline CDR1 SEHNR, CDR2 FQNEAQ (reference sequence). The CDR3 runs to 14 residues. The V end was cut by 5 bases, the J end by 3 bases, with 14 bases between. CDR3 amino acids: CASSPGASDYEQYF. DNA for the CDR3: TGTGCCAGCAGCCCGGGGGCTAGCGACTACGAGCAGTACTTC. Full variable domain (rest looked up from reference TRBV7-9 and TRBJ2-7): DTGVSQNPRHKITKRGQNVTFRCDPISEHNRLYWYRQTLGQGPEFLTYFQNEAQLEKSRLLSDRFSAERPKGSFSTLEIQRTEQGDSAMYLCASSPGASDYEQYFGPGTRLTVT.

This clonotype was counted between two and nine times. The V and J genes are TRBV9 and TRBJ2-2, with 7 bases identical to TRBD2. Germline-derived CDR1 and CDR2 are SGDLS and YYNGEE. The CDR3 length is 14 residues. With 4 bases clipped from V and 6 bases from J, the junction kept 6 bases outside the gene matches. The CDR3 DNA follows: TGTGCCAGCAGCCTTGGGACTACCTCCGGGGAGCTGTTTTTT. Translation: CASSLGTTSGELFF.

Only one count was recorded for this clonotype. One end of the junction is discordant with germline, which a read error may explain. The rearrangement joins TRBV20-1 to TRBJ2-2, with no clear D. Germline V gives CDR1 DFQATT, CDR2 SNEGSKA (reference sequence). The CDR3 totals 14 residues. This CDR3 is CSAGDRTVAGELFF. The CDR3 DNA sequence: TGCAGTGCTGGAGATAGAACAGTTGCCGGGGAGCTGTTTTTT.

This clonotype appeared many times. The V and J genes are TRBV10-3 and TRBJ1-6; D is unresolved. V was trimmed by 4 bases and J by 11 bases, leaving 15 bases between them. This CDR3 has 14 amino acids. The V gene's germline CDR1 is ENHRY and CDR2 SYGVKD. Here the CDR3 DNA reads TGTGCCATCAGTGGACCGGGCAGCGATACACCCCTCCACTTT. This codes for CAISGPGSDTPLHF.

The chain has TRBV6-5 and TRBJ2-7; TRBD1 matches at 8 bases. J gave up 3 bases and V 4 bases, and 8 bases lay outside the gene matches. The CDR3 is made up of 15 amino acids. Germline-derived CDR1 and CDR2 are MNHEY and SVGAGI. The CDR3 reads CASSSQGAGNYEQYF. In DNA form, the CDR3 reads TGTGCCAGCAGTTCCCAGGGGGCTGGGAACTACGAGCAGTACTTC.

There are many counts of this clonotype. The chain carries TRBV6-1 and TRBJ1-6, with D possibly matching TRBD1 (5 bases). From germline, CDR1 is MNHNS and CDR2 SASEGT. With 7 bases removed from V and 14 bases from J, the gap between germline ends came to 24 bases. CDR3 length equals 15 residues. The CDR3 region has the DNA TGTGCCAGCACCTCCACATCCAGTAAGGGGAATGCCCTCCACTTT. It encodes CASTSTSSKGNALHF.

This clonotype was found a few times. This chain joins TRBV10-3 and TRBJ1-2; TRBD1 is a possible D gene (6 bases). CDR1 is ENHRY and CDR2 is SYGVKD in the germline V gene. Between the trimmed V and J ends, which lost 0 bases and 4 bases, there was a span of 9 bases. There are 14 residues in the CDR3. DNA of the CDR3: TGTGCCATCAGTGAGTCCGGGGGCGGCTATGGCTACACCTTC. Its protein is CAISESGGGYGYTF.

The chain combines TRBV4-3 with TRBJ1-4, with D perhaps matching TRBD1 (5 bases). The CDR3 loop spans 16 amino acids. Trimming stripped 0 bases from V and 8 bases from J, with 16 bases between. Germline V gene data show CDR1 as LGHNA and CDR2 as YSLEER. The CDR3 DNA reads TGCGCCAGCAGCCAAGATCGAGGCGATGGGGGAGAAAAACTGTTTTTT. Protein sequence: CASSQDRGDGGEKLFF.

V is TRBV5-1 and J is TRBJ1-2, with D possibly TRBD1 on 5 matching bases. Germline V gene sequence: CDR1 SGHRS, CDR2 YFSETQ. This CDR3 is 12 amino acids long. Trimming left V 3 bases short and J 7 bases short, with 10 bases between. CDR3 protein: CASSSDTVGYTF. CDR3 sequence (DNA): TGCGCCAGCAGCTCGGACACAGTTGGCTACACCTTC.

In this sample, this clonotype turned up a few times. J is TRBJ1-4 and V is TRBV12-3 or TRBV12-4; 8 nucleotides align to TRBD1. With 4 bases clipped from V and 5 bases from J, the junction kept 9 bases outside the gene matches. This CDR3 spans 16 amino acids. The CDR3 spells CASSSNTGGSNEKLFF. CDR3 bases: TGTGCCAGCAGTTCCAACACAGGGGGGTCAAATGAAAAACTGTTTTTT.

The chain uses TRBV25-1 and TRBJ2-5; 8 nucleotides line up with TRBD1. CDR1 MGHDK and CDR2 SYGVNS come from the germline V gene. J lost 6 bases, V lost 2 bases, and 2 bases had no gene match. The CDR3 covers 13 residues. CDR3 sequence reads: CASSEQGAKTQYF. As DNA, the CDR3 is TGTGCCAGCAGTGAACAGGGGGCTAAGACCCAGTACTTC.

This clonotype was seen repeatedly, ten times or more. The rearrangement uses TRBV7-9 and TRBJ2-1, with 7 bases that match TRBD1. CDR3 size: 16 residues. CDR1 and CDR2 from the germline V gene are SEHNR and FQNEAQ (reference sequence). Trimming removed 5 bases from V and 1 base from J; junction bases left unmatched: 8. CDR3 nucleotide sequence: TGTGCCAGCAGCGCATACGCAGGGGGTTCCTACAATGAGCAGTTCTTC. Translation: CASSAYAGGSYNEQFF. Full variable domain (missing parts from reference TRBV7-9 and TRBJ2-1): DTGVSQNPRHKITKRGQNVTFRCDPISEHNRLYWYRQTLGQGPEFLTYFQNEAQLEKSRLLSDRFSAERPKGSFSTLEIQRTEQGDSAMYLCASSAYAGGSYNEQFFGPGTRLTVL.

The chain couples TRBV7-9 to TRBJ2-1; 8 bases line up with TRBD2. CDR1 is SEHNR and CDR2 is FQNEAQ in the germline V gene (reference sequence). V shed 3 bases and J 8 bases; nucleotides not matched to a gene: 6. The CDR3 loop spans 14 amino acids. In nucleotides, the CDR3 is TGTGCCAGCAGCTTTCAGCGGGAGAAGTATGAGCAGTTCTTC. This encodes CASSFQREKYEQFF.

This clonotype was observed a handful of times. V is TRBV10-2 and J is TRBJ1-5; possibly TRBD1 for D (6 bases). CDR3 length: 14 amino acids. The germline V and J ends were trimmed by 6 bases and 1 base, with 10 bases remaining between them. Germline V lookup: CDR1 WSHSY, CDR2 SAAADI. In DNA, the CDR3 is TGCGCCAGCAGGCCCGGGACAAGCAATCAGCCCCAGCATTTT. Translated: CASRPGTSNQPQHF.

This clonotype was observed many times. The V call is TRBV12-3 or TRBV12-4, the J call TRBJ2-3, with D tentatively TRBD1 (6 bases). CDR3 length: 14 amino acids. Trimming removed 2 bases from V and 5 bases from J, with 11 bases in between. The CDR3 loop reads CASSLRQEGDTQYF. CDR3 in DNA: TGTGCCAGCAGTTTAAGACAGGAAGGAGATACGCAGTATTTT.

The chain combines TRBV18 with TRBJ1-4, with D possibly TRBD1 on 5 matching bases. CDR3 length: 17 amino acids. CDR1 and CDR2 (germline): KGHSH, LQKENI. V was clipped by 0 bases and J by 4 bases, with 15 bases between them. The CDR3 DNA reads TGTGCCAGCTCACCACCGGCGGCAGGGCGTCATAATGAAAAACTGTTTTTT. This encodes CASSPPAAGRHNEKLFF.

The sample holds a few counts of this clonotype. CDR3 region: CASSLSHTGGYPGGELFF. Here the CDR3 DNA reads TGTGCCAGCAGCTTATCACACACAGGGGGGTATCCTGGCGGGGAGCTGTTTTTT. The chain joins TRBV11-2 to TRBJ2-2; 8 bases agree with TRBD1. This CDR3 is built from 18 residues. CDR1 and CDR2 from the germline V gene are SGHAT and FQNNGV. The ends lost 2 bases at V and 7 bases at J; junction bases unmatched: 15.

This chain links TRBV4-2 with TRBJ2-7; no definite D call. This CDR3 spans 13 amino acids. Trimming cost V 2 bases and J 3 bases, with 8 bases left between them. Germline V gives CDR1 LGHNA, CDR2 YNFKEQ. CDR3 bases: TGTGCCAGCAGCCAATTCCTGAACTACGAGCAGTACTTC. Residues: CASSQFLNYEQYF.

As to this clonotype: A much more abundant neighbour one base away suggests this may be a read error. The CDR3 region has the DNA TGTGCCAGCAGCTTAGTATCTCCAGGGGGTAACTCCTACGAGCAGTACTTC. It is translated as CASSLVSPGGNSYEQYF. The chain uses TRBV11-2 and TRBJ2-7, with 7 bases fitting TRBD1. Per the germline V gene, CDR1 is SGHAT and CDR2 is FQNNGV. Trimming cost V 1 base and J 0 bases; bases outside gene matches: 9. The CDR3 sequence is 17 residues long.

This clonotype was counted between two and nine times. The chain couples TRBV20-1 to TRBJ2-7; D remains unclear. The CDR3 runs 15 residues. Trimming left V 0 bases short and J 0 bases short, with 12 bases between. Germline values: CDR1 DFQATT, CDR2 SNEGSKA (reference sequence). The CDR3 DNA reads TGCAGTGCTAGAGATGCTGCTAGGAGCTCCTACGAGCAGTACTTC. Translation gives CSARDAARSSYEQYF.

V gene TRBV5-1 combines with J gene TRBJ2-1, with 8 nucleotides matching TRBD2. J was trimmed by 9 bases and V by 4 bases; bases with no gene match: 15. The V gene's germline CDR1 is SGHRS and CDR2 YFSETQ. The CDR3 is 16 residues long. The CDR3 nucleotides read TGCGCCAGCAGCCAAAATCCCCTCGGGAGGGGCGGTGAGCAGTTCTTC. It yields the protein CASSQNPLGRGGEQFF.

This clonotype was seen a few times. The chain is built from TRBV6-5 and TRBJ2-5, with D possibly being TRBD1 (5 bases). Germline-derived CDR1 and CDR2 are MNHEY and SVGAGI. V lost 0 bases, J lost 6 bases, and 11 bases lay in between. The CDR3 consists of 14 residues. CDR3 sequence: CASSYSSQGKTQYF. The CDR3 region has the DNA TGTGCCAGCAGTTACTCGAGTCAGGGAAAGACCCAGTACTTC.

This clonotype has just a few counts. This chain joins TRBV9 and TRBJ2-7, with D perhaps given as TRBD1 or TRBD2 (5 bases each). Germline CDR1 is SGDLS and CDR2 is YYNGEE. CDR3 length: 14 residues. Trimming stripped 0 bases from V and 3 bases from J, with 10 bases between. CDR3 DNA sequence: TGTGCCAGCAGCGTAGCTCCGGGGCGCTACGAGCAGTACTTC. Protein product: CASSVAPGRYEQYF.

CDR3 region: CASSSPGLRQGANEQFF. The CDR3 DNA follows: TGTGCCAGCAGCTCCCCGGGGCTAAGACAGGGGGCCAATGAGCAGTTCTTC. V usage is TRBV7-6 and J usage is TRBJ2-1; 10 bases are a match to TRBD1. Germline CDR1 is SGHVS and CDR2 is FNYEAQ. This CDR3 comprises 17 residues. The ends lost 4 bases at V and 6 bases at J; junction bases unmatched: 12.